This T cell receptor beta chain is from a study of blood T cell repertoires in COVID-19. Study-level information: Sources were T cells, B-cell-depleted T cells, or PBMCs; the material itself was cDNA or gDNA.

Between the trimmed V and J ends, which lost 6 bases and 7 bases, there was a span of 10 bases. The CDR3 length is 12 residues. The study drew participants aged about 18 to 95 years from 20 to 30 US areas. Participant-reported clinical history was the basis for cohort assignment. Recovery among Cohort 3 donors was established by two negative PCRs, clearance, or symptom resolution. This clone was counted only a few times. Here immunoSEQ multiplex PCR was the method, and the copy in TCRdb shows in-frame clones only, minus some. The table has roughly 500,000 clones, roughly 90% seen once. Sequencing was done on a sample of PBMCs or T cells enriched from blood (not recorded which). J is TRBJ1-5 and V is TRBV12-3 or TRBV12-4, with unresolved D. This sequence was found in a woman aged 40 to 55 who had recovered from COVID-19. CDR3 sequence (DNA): TGTGCCAGCAGCCCTGGGAGACAGCCCCAGCATTTT. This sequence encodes CASSPGRQPQHF.